The 31 T cell receptor beta chains below come from one sample, sequenced in a study of blood T cell repertoires in COVID-19. The table came from immunoSEQ multiplex PCR; TCRdb's copy has only in-frame clones and leaves some out. The sample records 70,000 or so clones, 79% being singletons. Sequencing was done on a sample of peripheral blood. The origin of the receptors is a human donor in a cohort sampled during active COVID-19.

The chain links TRBV28 to TRBJ2-2, with 8 bases fitting TRBD1. The CDR3 covers 15 residues. V was clipped by 6 bases and J by 0 bases; unmatched bases: 3. Germline values: CDR1 MDHEN, CDR2 SYDVKM. This chain's CDR3 is CASRRQGSNTGELFF. In nucleotides, the CDR3 is TGTGCCAGCAGGCGACAGGGGTCGAACACCGGGGAGCTGTTTTTT.

The chain carries TRBV28 and TRBJ1-1; D might be TRBD1 (6 bases). The CDR3 consists of 14 residues. Germline V lookup: CDR1 MDHEN, CDR2 SYDVKM. The V end was cut by 6 bases, the J end by 3 bases, with 14 bases between. The CDR3 sequence: CASRTTGSYTEAFF. The CDR3 DNA follows: TGTGCCAGCAGGACAACAGGGTCCTACACTGAAGCTTTCTTT.

This chain joins TRBV5-1 and TRBJ2-5; 11 positions match TRBD1. The CDR3 has 15 amino acids. Per the germline V gene, CDR1 is SGHRS and CDR2 is YFSETQ. The V segment lost 3 bases and the J segment 5 bases; nucleotides outside the gene matches: 6. The CDR3 nucleotides are TGCGCCAGCAGCTGGACAGGGGGCCGACGGGAGACCCAGTACTTC. Amino acids: CASSWTGGRRETQYF.

The J gene is TRBJ2-2, the V gene TRBV19; the D gene is possibly TRBD2 (6 bases). Trimming took off 3 bases at V and 0 bases at J, with 14 bases between the two ends. CDR1 is LNHDA, CDR2 SQIVND, per germline (reference sequence). This CDR3 is built from 17 residues. The CDR3 here is CASSIGWRGANTGELFF. Here the CDR3 DNA reads TGTGCCAGTAGTATCGGCTGGCGGGGCGCGAACACCGGGGAGCTGTTTTTT.

Note on this clone: The CDR3 does not close with the conserved phenylalanine or tryptophan, likely indicating a read error. No DNA is shown, since the ends of the CDR3 on it are uncertain; the CDR3 is the one TCRdb lists. The chain has TRBV12-2 and TRBJ2-4; the table's D call, TRBD2, was not checked against the DNA. TRBV12-2 corresponds to a pseudogene. The CDR3 has 11 residues if both end residues are counted. CDR3 in amino acids: CASRLSTAGGV.

The J gene is TRBJ1-6, the V gene TRBV3-1 (or the pseudogene TRBV3-2), with D maybe TRBD1 (5 bases). The CDR3 has 15 amino acids. Germline CDR1 and CDR2: LGHDT and YNNKEL (reference sequence). V was clipped by 2 bases and J by 10 bases, with 15 bases between them. CDR3 DNA: TGTGCCAGCAGCCAATCAGGGATCGGCAGATCACCCCTCCACTTT. Amino acid sequence: CASSQSGIGRSPLHF.

This clone has more than one count but fewer than ten. The chain employs TRBV3-1 (or the pseudogene TRBV3-2) and TRBJ1-1; D is perhaps TRBD1 (5 bases). With 1 base removed from V and 0 bases from J, the gap between germline ends came to 9 bases. From germline, CDR1 is LGHDT and CDR2 YNNKEL (reference sequence). This CDR3 spans 15 amino acids. CDR3 loop: CASSQGSGLNTEAFF. The CDR3 DNA sequence: TGTGCCAGCAGCCAAGGTTCAGGGCTGAACACTGAAGCTTTCTTT.

This chain uses TRBV5-1 with TRBJ2-2; 8 bases align to TRBD1. The CDR3 spans 15 residues. V lost 4 bases, J lost 4 bases, and 6 bases stayed unmatched. Germline CDR1 reads SGHRS; CDR2 reads YFSETQ. The CDR3 loop is CASSMTGAGTGELFF. CDR3 DNA: TGCGCCAGCAGCATGACAGGGGCGGGCACCGGGGAGCTGTTTTTT.

The J gene is TRBJ2-1, the V gene TRBV5-1, with TRBD2 matching over 12 bases. This CDR3 is built from 15 residues. CDR1 and CDR2 from the germline V gene are SGHRS and YFSETQ. J was trimmed by 7 bases and V by 4 bases; bases with no gene match: 6. The CDR3 DNA reads as TGCGCCAGCAGCGTACTAGCGGGGGGTGGGAATGAGCAGTTCTTC. It translates to CASSVLAGGGNEQFF.

The V gene is TRBV12-5, the J gene TRBJ2-5; 7 bases align to TRBD1. Germline CDR1 is LGHNT and CDR2 is FRNRAP. This CDR3 has 14 amino acids. Trimming removed 4 bases from V and 4 bases from J; junction bases left unmatched: 6. The CDR3 loop is CASGYDREGETQYF. The DNA for the CDR3 is TGTGCTAGTGGTTACGACAGGGAAGGAGAGACCCAGTACTTC.

This clone was counted a few times. The V call is TRBV7-9, the J call TRBJ1-1; D possibly corresponds to TRBD1 (6 bases). The CDR3 spans 13 residues. V was cut by 5 bases and J by 0 bases, with 7 bases left in between. Per germline, CDR1 SEHNR and CDR2 FQNEAQ (reference sequence). CDR3 in amino acids: CASSRTVNTEAFF. DNA for the CDR3: TGTGCCAGCAGCCGGACAGTGAACACTGAAGCTTTCTTT.

J is TRBJ2-7 and V is TRBV5-1, with D possibly TRBD1 on 6 matching bases. Germline V lookup: CDR1 SGHRS, CDR2 YFSETQ. The CDR3 runs to 15 residues. Trimming removed 0 bases from V and 6 bases from J, with 16 bases in between. This chain's CDR3 is CASSLGSGDLGEQYF. CDR3 DNA: TGCGCCAGCAGCTTGGGTTCAGGGGATTTGGGCGAGCAGTACTTC.

The chain is built from TRBV6-5 and TRBJ2-5, with 7 nucleotides matching TRBD2. V trimming: 7 bases; J trimming: 1 base; junction bases outside the gene matches: 9. Germline V gene lookup returns CDR1 MNHEY and CDR2 SVGAGI. The CDR3 is made up of 15 amino acids. The DNA for the CDR3 is TGTGCCAGCACCCCCCCAGCGGGGCGCCAAGAGACCCAGTACTTC. Amino acid sequence: CASTPPAGRQETQYF.

This chain joins TRBV7-2 and TRBJ2-2; D is unresolved. Germline loops: CDR1 SGHTA, CDR2 FQGNSA. The CDR3 totals 13 residues. V lost 1 base and J lost 5, with 5 bases in between. Here the CDR3 reads CASSLGRTGELFF. CDR3 nucleotides: TGTGCCAGCAGCTTAGGCCGGACCGGGGAGCTGTTTTTT. Full variable domain (outside the CDR3, taken from reference TRBV7-2 and TRBJ2-2): GAGVSQSPSNKVTEKGKDVELRCDPISGHTALYWYRQSLGQGLEFLIYFQGNSAPDKSGLPSDRFSAERTGGSVSTLTIQRTQQEDSAVYLCASSLGRTGELFFGEGSRLTVL.

In its sample, this clone was seen a few times. V is TRBV5-4 and J is TRBJ2-1, with D perhaps matching TRBD2 (5 bases). CDR3 length: 16 amino acids. Per the germline V gene, CDR1 is SGHNT and CDR2 is YYREEE (reference sequence). With 0 bases removed from V and 4 bases from J, the gap between germline ends came to 14 bases. In nucleotides, the CDR3 is TGTGCCAGCAGCTTGGCGGGGATGGCCTCATACAATGAGCAGTTCTTC. Protein: CASSLAGMASYNEQFF.

This rearrangement joins TRBV10-3 to TRBJ2-7, with a weak D call TRBD1 (6 bases). The CDR3 consists of 13 residues. Trimming shortened V by 8 bases and J by 3 bases, and 14 bases separated the two germline ends. In germline, CDR1 is ENHRY, CDR2 SYGVKD. Here the CDR3 reads CAIQPQGNYEQYF. The CDR3 DNA follows: TGTGCCATCCAACCACAGGGAAACTACGAGCAGTACTTC.

The chain carries TRBV6-1 and TRBJ1-5; the match to TRBD1 covers 9 bases. The CDR3 extends over 16 amino acids. Germline values: CDR1 MNHNS, CDR2 SASEGT. The V segment lost 4 bases and the J segment 2 bases; nucleotides outside the gene matches: 6. CDR3 sequence: CASSGTGAGRNQPQHF. The CDR3 coding sequence is TGTGCCAGCAGTGGGACAGGGGCGGGTCGCAATCAGCCCCAGCATTTT.

The chain combines TRBV19 with TRBJ2-7, with D maybe TRBD1 (5 bases). Between the trimmed V and J ends, which lost 2 bases and 1 base, there was a span of 12 bases. In germline, CDR1 is LNHDA, CDR2 SQIVND (reference sequence). This CDR3 spans 15 amino acids. CDR3 bases: TGTGCCAGTAGTATAAGTCGTCAGGGTTCCTACGAGCAGTACTTC. Its translation is CASSISRQGSYEQYF.

The rearrangement joins TRBV19 to TRBJ2-3; 7 nucleotides match TRBD1. The length of the CDR3 is 15 residues. The V and J ends lost 6 bases and 2 bases, in that order; junction bases with no gene match: 8. Germline V gene data show CDR1 as LNHDA and CDR2 as SQIVND (reference sequence). The chain's CDR3 is CASSSTGKDTDTQYF. CDR3 in DNA: TGTGCCAGTAGCTCGACAGGGAAAGACACAGATACGCAGTATTTT.

The CDR3 is CASGGDYSNNEQFF. The CDR3 nucleotides read TGTGCCAGCGGAGGAGATTACTCGAACAATGAGCAGTTCTTC. V is TRBV11-2 and J is TRBJ2-1; D is possibly TRBD2 (5 bases). This CDR3 region has 14 residues. Germline V lookup: CDR1 SGHAT, CDR2 FQNNGV. Trimming left V 8 bases short and J 5 bases short, with 16 bases between.

A few counts support this clone. In DNA form, the CDR3 reads TGTGCCACCGGAGGAGGGACTGGGACAGGGAATGAGCAGTTCTTC. It specifies CATGGGTGTGNEQFF. V and J are TRBV24-1 and TRBJ2-1; 9 nucleotides align to TRBD1. Trimming at V came to 9 bases and at J to 7 bases, leaving 12 bases not matched to a gene. From germline, CDR1 is KGHDR and CDR2 SFDVKD. The CDR3 totals 15 residues.

The rearrangement links TRBV6-5 to TRBJ1-1; D ambiguous. V was clipped by 6 bases and J by 1 base, with 9 bases between them. Germline lookup yields CDR1 MNHEY and CDR2 SVGAGI. This CDR3 is 13 amino acids long. CDR3 nucleotides: TGTGCCAGCAGCCAACGCGGGAACACTGAAGCTTTCTTT. It is translated as CASSQRGNTEAFF.

The chain uses TRBV15 and TRBJ2-2; D is unclear. The V gene lost 8 bases and the J gene lost 1 base, with 14 bases spanning the gap. The CDR3 has 15 amino acids. Germline V CDR1 and CDR2: LNHNV, YYDKDF (reference sequence). The CDR3 region has the DNA TGTGCCACCCAAGCCGCCACCATGAACACCGGGGAGCTGTTTTTT. It is translated as CATQAATMNTGELFF.

CDR3 coding DNA: TGTGCCAGCAGCTTACAGGGGACGAACACTGAAGCTTTCTTT. This sequence encodes CASSLQGTNTEAFF. This chain links TRBV11-3 with TRBJ1-1; a weak D match, TRBD1 (6 bases). The CDR3 consists of 14 residues. Per the germline V gene, CDR1 is SGHNT and CDR2 is YENEEA. Between the trimmed V and J ends, which lost 2 bases and 1 base, there was a span of 8 bases. Looking up the rest from reference TRBV11-3 and TRBJ1-1 gives the full variable domain: EAGVVQSPRYKIIEKKQPVAFWCNPISGHNTLYWYLQNLGQGPELLIRYENEEAVDDSQLPKDRFSAERLKGVDSTLKIQPAELGDSAVYLCASSLQGTNTEAFFGQGTRLTVV.

This clone was seen a handful of times. CDR3 sequence reads: CASSKAGYGANVLTF. The CDR3 coding sequence is TGTGCCAGCAGCAAAGCAGGGTACGGGGCCAACGTCCTGACTTTC. V and J are TRBV5-8 and TRBJ2-6; perhaps TRBD1 as D (5 bases). Germline V gives CDR1 SGHTS, CDR2 YDEGEE. This CDR3 has 15 residues. V was pared by 4 bases and J by 4 bases, with 12 bases between.

The J gene is TRBJ2-5, the V gene TRBV28, with 10 bases aligning to TRBD1. There are 15 residues in the CDR3. CDR1 is MDHEN and CDR2 is SYDVKM in the germline V gene. J was trimmed by 1 base and V by 6 bases; bases with no gene match: 5. The CDR3 reads CASRRTGGFQETQYF. DNA for the CDR3: TGTGCCAGCAGGCGGACAGGGGGTTTCCAAGAGACCCAGTACTTC.

The chain employs TRBV30 and TRBJ2-3; D gene uncertain. Germline CDR1 reads GTSNPN; CDR2 reads SVGIG (reference sequence). The CDR3 is made up of 12 amino acids. The ends were cut back, 2 bases at V and 0 bases at J, with 3 bases in the middle. CDR3 sequence: CAWSSSTDTQYF. The CDR3 DNA follows: TGTGCCTGGAGTAGCAGCACAGATACGCAGTATTTT. Using reference TRBV30 and TRBJ2-3 for the parts outside the CDR3, the full variable domain is SQTIHQWPATLVQPVGSPLSLECTVEGTSNPNLYWYRQAAGRGLQLLFYSVGIGQISSEVPQNLSASRPQDRQFILSSKKLLLSDSGFYLCAWSSSTDTQYFGPGTRLTVL.

The chain uses TRBV6-6 and TRBJ1-5, with D uncertain. The germline V gene has CDR1 MNHNY and CDR2 SVGAGI (reference sequence). The CDR3 has 13 residues. V was pared by 3 bases and J by 6 bases, with 9 bases between. CDR3 sequence reads: CASSYLRSQPQHF. The CDR3 DNA is TGTGCCAGCAGTTATCTTCGGAGTCAGCCCCAGCATTTT.

The chain carries TRBV6-4 and TRBJ2-7, with a possible D match to TRBD1 (5 bases). This CDR3 is built from 16 residues. Germline V gene lookup returns CDR1 MRHNA and CDR2 SNTAGT. Deletions cut 6 bases from V and 4 bases from J, with 22 bases between. The CDR3: CASRPTAGKGLYEQYF. CDR3 in DNA: TGTGCCAGCAGACCCACGGCAGGGAAGGGCCTTTACGAGCAGTACTTC.

The chain carries TRBV19 and TRBJ1-2; TRBD1 matches at 8 bases. The CDR3 extends over 13 amino acids. Germline CDR1 is LNHDA and CDR2 is SQIVND (reference sequence). The junction had 5 bases not matched to a gene; V was cut back by 6 bases and J by 5 bases. CDR3 in amino acids: CASRGQAVYGYTF. CDR3 sequence (DNA): TGTGCCAGTAGGGGACAGGCGGTTTATGGCTACACCTTC.

DNA for the CDR3: TGTGCCAGCAGCCCATTAAACAGGGGGCAGTTCGAGCAGTACTTC. It translates to CASSPLNRGQFEQYF. The V call is TRBV3-1 (or the pseudogene TRBV3-2), the J call TRBJ2-7, with 9 bases fitting TRBD1. This CDR3 contains 15 residues. Germline-derived CDR1 and CDR2 are LGHDT and YNNKEL (reference sequence). V lost 4 bases to trimming and J lost 6 bases; unmatched junction nucleotides: 10.